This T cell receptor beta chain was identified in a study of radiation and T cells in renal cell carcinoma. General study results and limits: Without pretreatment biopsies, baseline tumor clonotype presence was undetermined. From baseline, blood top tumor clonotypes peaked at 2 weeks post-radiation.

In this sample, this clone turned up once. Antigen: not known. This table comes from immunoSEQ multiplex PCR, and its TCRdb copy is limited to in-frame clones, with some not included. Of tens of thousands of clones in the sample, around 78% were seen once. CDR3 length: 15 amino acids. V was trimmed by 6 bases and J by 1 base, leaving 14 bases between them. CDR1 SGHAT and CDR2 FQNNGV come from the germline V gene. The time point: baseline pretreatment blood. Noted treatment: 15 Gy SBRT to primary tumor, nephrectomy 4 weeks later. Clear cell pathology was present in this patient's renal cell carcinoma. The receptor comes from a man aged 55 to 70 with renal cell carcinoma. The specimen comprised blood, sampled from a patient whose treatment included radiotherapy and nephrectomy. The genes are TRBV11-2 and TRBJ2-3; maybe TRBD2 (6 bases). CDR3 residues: CASRIDGGGTDTQYF. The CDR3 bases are TGTGCCAGCAGGATAGACGGGGGTGGCACAGATACGCAGTATTTT.